This TCR beta chain comes out of a study of blood T cells in healthy people across ages. The second PCR ran about 6 to 11 cycles with a sample-barcoded 5' primer and J-beta primers. TCRdb re-analysed the 5' RACE reads in MiXCR, keeping a single row per CDR3 protein. Among 920,000 or so distinct CDR3 sequences listed, around 43% were seen once. The CDR3 spans 15 residues. Germline values: CDR1 SGDLS, CDR2 YYNGEE. V was pared by 2 bases and J by 3 bases, with 12 bases between. The V call is TRBV9, the J call TRBJ2-1; tentative D call: TRBD1 (6 bases). This TCR was sampled from an older woman in good health. The sample taken for sequencing was blood. The CDR3 sequence: CASSVQGNNYNEQFF. Here the CDR3 DNA reads TGTGCCAGCAGCGTTCAGGGGAATAACTACAATGAGCAGTTCTTC. Full variable domain (rest looked up from reference TRBV9 and TRBJ2-1): DSGVTQTPKHLITATGQRVTLRCSPRSGDLSVYWYQQSLDQGLQFLIQYYNGEERAKGNILERFSAQQFPDLHSELNLSSLELGDSALYFCASSVQGNNYNEQFFGPGTRLTVL.